These 16 T cell receptor beta chains were sequenced from one sample in a study of a mutant IDH1 vaccine in newly diagnosed glioma. These receptors have no known antigen. Time point described: week 47, end of study. Every vaccine dose comprised 300 ug of mutant IDH1 20-mer peptide plus topical imiquimod. Repertoires were generated with immunoSEQ multiplex PCR, while TCRdb's copy carries only in-frame clones and drops some. The sample has approximately 52,000 clones; 60% to 85% are singletons. The source material was PBMCs, sampled from a glioma patient whose treatment included an IDH1 peptide vaccine. The receptors shown here come from a woman in her forties with glioma. Some clones in this sample may be carry-over from other donors' samples.

The rearrangement uses TRBV18 and TRBJ2-2, with TRBD1 identical over 8 bases. This CDR3 has 15 amino acids. The germline V gene has CDR1 KGHSH and CDR2 LQKENI. V gave up 5 bases and J gave up 5 bases; unmatched junction bases: 7. In DNA, the CDR3 is TGTGCCAGCTCATCGACAGGGGTCGGGACCGGGGAGCTGTTTTTT. It is translated as CASSSTGVGTGELFF. The whole variable domain, remainder taken from reference TRBV18 and TRBJ2-2, is NAGVMQNPRHLVRRRGQEARLRCSPMKGHSHVYWYRQLPEEGLKFMVYLQKENIIDESGMPKERFSAEFPKEGPSILRIQQVVRGDSAAYFCASSSTGVGTGELFFGEGSRLTVL.

The chain has TRBV9 and TRBJ1-1, with a weak D call TRBD1 (5 bases). Germline V lookup: CDR1 SGDLS, CDR2 YYNGEE. The CDR3 length is 12 residues. Trimming stripped 0 bases from V and 9 bases from J, with 9 bases between. CDR3 nucleotides: TGTGCCAGCAGCGTAGTTGACAGCCAAGCTTTCTTT. Translating it yields CASSVVDSQAFF.

The chain couples TRBV9 to TRBJ1-1; weak D call: TRBD1 (5 bases). The CDR3 extends over 13 amino acids. The germline gives CDR1 SGDLS, CDR2 YYNGEE. Trimming removed 0 bases from V and 10 bases from J, with 13 bases in between. CDR3 DNA sequence: TGTGCCAGCAGCGTAGGTCCAGGGCAGGTAGCTTTCTTT. It encodes CASSVGPGQVAFF.

The gene calls are TRBV5-1 and TRBJ2-5; 12 nucleotides match TRBD2. The CDR3 length is 16 residues. The germline gives CDR1 SGHRS, CDR2 YFSETQ. The ends lost 5 bases at V and 1 base at J; junction bases unmatched: 6. The CDR3 protein is CASRPLTSGGQETQYF. In nucleotides, the CDR3 is TGCGCCAGCAGACCCTTGACTAGCGGGGGCCAAGAGACCCAGTACTTC. The variable domain in full, completed from reference TRBV5-1 and TRBJ2-5, reads KAGVTQTPRYLIKTRGQQVTLSCSPISGHRSVSWYQQTPGQGLQFLFEYFSETQRNKGNFPGRFSGRQFSNSRSEMNVSTLELGDSALYLCASRPLTSGGQETQYFGPGTRLLVL.

The chain couples TRBV7-8 to TRBJ1-4; 8 positions match TRBD1. The CDR3 totals 14 residues. The germline gives CDR1 SGHVS, CDR2 FQNEAQ. V dropped 1 base and J dropped 8; count of bases not matched to a gene: 3. This chain's CDR3 is CASSLGTGLEKLFF. The CDR3 DNA follows: TGTGCCAGCAGCTTAGGGACAGGGCTGGAAAAACTGTTTTTT.

This clone was detected once. The J gene is TRBJ1-2, the V gene TRBV4-2, with a possible D match to TRBD1 (6 bases). V was pared by 1 base and J by 4 bases, with 13 bases between. Germline lookup yields CDR1 LGHNA and CDR2 YNFKEQ. This CDR3 region has 15 residues. This CDR3 is CASSQGEGESYGYTF. As DNA, the CDR3 is TGTGCCAGCAGCCAAGGAGAGGGGGAGTCCTATGGCTACACCTTC.

The gene calls are TRBV5-1 and TRBJ2-1; D is ambiguous. The CDR3 has 13 amino acids. V was clipped by 4 bases and J by 4 bases, with 9 bases between them. The germline gives CDR1 SGHRS, CDR2 YFSETQ. CDR3 DNA sequence: TGCGCCAGCAGCGACGAGCCATACAATGAGCAGTTCTTC. Translation gives CASSDEPYNEQFF.

The rearrangement uses TRBV10-3 and TRBJ2-7; TRBD2 agrees at 13 bases. The V gene end was trimmed by 0 bases and the J gene end by 6 bases; junction bases not matched to a gene: 8. Germline values: CDR1 ENHRY, CDR2 SYGVKD. This CDR3 is 17 amino acids long. For the CDR3, the DNA is TGTGCCATCAGTGAGTCTTCGACTAGCGGGGGGCCCCGCGAGCAGTACTTC. Protein sequence: CAISESSTSGGPREQYF.

The chain uses TRBV7-6 and TRBJ2-1; D is unresolved. This CDR3 has 15 residues. Germline V gene lookup returns CDR1 SGHVS and CDR2 FNYEAQ. Trimming left V 3 bases short and J 0 bases short, with 9 bases between. The CDR3 bases are TGTGCCAGCAGCTTTATCCGGAGCTCCTACAATGAGCAGTTCTTC. Translated, it gives CASSFIRSSYNEQFF.

A single count supports this clone. The CDR3 sequence is CASSNGNEKLFF. The CDR3, as DNA: TGTGCCAGCTCGAACGGGAACGAAAAACTGTTTTTT. This chain joins TRBV18 and TRBJ1-4; no reliable D call. Trimming took off 6 bases at V and 8 bases at J, with 10 bases between the two ends. The CDR3 has 12 residues. Germline-derived CDR1 and CDR2 are KGHSH and LQKENI.

The genes are TRBV6-1 and TRBJ2-3, with D maybe TRBD1 (6 bases). The V end was cut by 4 bases, the J end by 6 bases, with 23 bases between. Germline CDR1 reads MNHNS; CDR2 reads SASEGT. This CDR3 comprises 17 residues. The chain's CDR3 is CASSVDRSRGWGDTQYF. Written as DNA, the CDR3 is TGTGCCAGCAGTGTGGACCGGTCAAGGGGGTGGGGGGATACGCAGTATTTT.

The rearrangement uses TRBV7-2 and TRBJ1-5, with 8 bases matching TRBD1. This CDR3 spans 15 amino acids. Trimming cost V 5 bases and J 5 bases; bases outside gene matches: 8. Germline CDR1 reads SGHTA; CDR2 reads FQGNSA. The CDR3 sequence is CASSPRQGRDQPQHF. Written as DNA, the CDR3 is TGTGCCAGCAGCCCTCGACAGGGGCGGGATCAGCCCCAGCATTTT. The whole variable domain, remainder taken from reference TRBV7-2 and TRBJ1-5, is GAGVSQSPSNKVTEKGKDVELRCDPISGHTALYWYRQSLGQGLEFLIYFQGNSAPDKSGLPSDRFSAERTGGSVSTLTIQRTQQEDSAVYLCASSPRQGRDQPQHFGDGTRLSIL.

This clone appeared once. The rearrangement joins TRBV6-5 to TRBJ2-7; 9 positions agree with TRBD1. Per the germline V gene, CDR1 is MNHEY and CDR2 is SVGAGI. After removal of 4 bases from V and 1 base from J, the junction contained 2 bases not matched to a gene. The CDR3 loop spans 14 amino acids. The CDR3 region is CASSWGQGSYEQYF. In DNA form, the CDR3 reads TGTGCCAGCAGTTGGGGACAGGGTTCCTACGAGCAGTACTTC.

The V call is TRBV4-1, the J call TRBJ1-1, with D possibly being TRBD1 (5 bases). This CDR3 is 15 amino acids long. In germline, CDR1 is MGHRA, CDR2 YSYEKL. V was shortened by 3 bases and J by 1 base, with 12 bases between the two germline ends. CDR3 nucleotides: TGCGCCAGCAGCCACGGGATGGGGGAGAACACTGAAGCTTTCTTT. Its protein product is CASSHGMGENTEAFF.

The chain couples TRBV9 to TRBJ2-7; D possibly corresponds to TRBD2 (6 bases). Germline CDR1 SGDLS, CDR2 YYNGEE. This CDR3 region has 14 residues. V lost 5 bases and J 2 bases, leaving 14 bases between the germline ends. CDR3 protein: CASSRGGEAYEQYF. The CDR3 nucleotides read TGTGCCAGCAGTCGTGGAGGGGAGGCCTACGAGCAGTACTTC. The variable domain in full, with the rest retrieved from reference TRBV9 and TRBJ2-7, is DSGVTQTPKHLITATGQRVTLRCSPRSGDLSVYWYQQSLDQGLQFLIQYYNGEERAKGNILERFSAQQFPDLHSELNLSSLELGDSALYFCASSRGGEAYEQYFGPGTRLTVT.

This rearrangement joins TRBV5-1 to TRBJ1-2, with 7 bases aligning to TRBD1. V lost 4 bases to trimming and J lost 6 bases; unmatched junction nucleotides: 3. The CDR3 totals 12 residues. Germline CDR1 reads SGHRS; CDR2 reads YFSETQ. The CDR3 sequence is CASSGDSHGYTF. As DNA, the CDR3 is TGCGCCAGCAGCGGGGACAGTCATGGCTACACCTTC.